This T cell receptor (beta chain) stems from a study of a mutant IDH1 vaccine in newly diagnosed glioma. Turning to the study itself: The treated population exhibited a male proportion of roughly 60%, a female proportion of about 38%, and a mean age of approximately 41 years. Week 35 held visit V12, while week 47 held visit V13. Previous care, which was radiotherapy, temozolomide, or both, most often involved both.

Sample time point: week 35, safety follow-up. Vaccine doses each comprised 300 ug of mutant IDH1 20-mer peptide, with topical imiquimod. Patients were given eight vaccinations, scheduled in weeks 1, 3, 5, 7, 11, 15, 19 and 23. V was pared by 4 bases and J by 2 bases, with 10 bases between. Germline-derived CDR1 and CDR2 are SGHRS and YFSETQ. The CDR3 consists of 13 residues. Comment on this clone: The antigen is unknown.

Sequencing used immunoSEQ multiplex PCR; TCRdb keeps in-frame clones, though not all of them. The data show over 35,000 clones, roughly four fifths seen once. This TCR derives from a woman in her fifties or sixties with glioma. Sequenced material: PBMCs, taken from a glioma patient whose treatment included an IDH1 peptide vaccine. The V and J genes are TRBV5-1 and TRBJ2-7, with D maybe TRBD1 (5 bases). CDR3 DNA sequence: TGCGCCAGCAGCCCAGGGTTAGCCTACGAGCAGTACTTC. Amino acid sequence: CASSPGLAYEQYF.